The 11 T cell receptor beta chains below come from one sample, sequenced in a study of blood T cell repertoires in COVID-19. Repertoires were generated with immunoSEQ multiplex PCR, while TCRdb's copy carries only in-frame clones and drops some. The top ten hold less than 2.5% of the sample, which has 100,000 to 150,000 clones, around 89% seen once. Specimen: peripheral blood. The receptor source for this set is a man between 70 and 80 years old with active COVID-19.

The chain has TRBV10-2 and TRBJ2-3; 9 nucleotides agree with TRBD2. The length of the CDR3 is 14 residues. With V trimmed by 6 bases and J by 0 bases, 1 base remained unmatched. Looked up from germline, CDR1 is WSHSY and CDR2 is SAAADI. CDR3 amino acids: CASRTSGSTDTQYF. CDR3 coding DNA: TGCGCCAGCAGAACTAGCGGGAGCACAGATACGCAGTATTTT.

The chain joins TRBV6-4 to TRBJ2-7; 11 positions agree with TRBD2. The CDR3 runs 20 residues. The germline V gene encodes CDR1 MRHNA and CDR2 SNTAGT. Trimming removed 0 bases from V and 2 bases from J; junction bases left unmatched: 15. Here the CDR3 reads CASSDSDIPLTSGVTYEQYF. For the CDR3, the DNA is TGTGCCAGCAGTGACTCCGATATCCCTCTGACTAGCGGGGTGACCTACGAGCAGTACTTC.

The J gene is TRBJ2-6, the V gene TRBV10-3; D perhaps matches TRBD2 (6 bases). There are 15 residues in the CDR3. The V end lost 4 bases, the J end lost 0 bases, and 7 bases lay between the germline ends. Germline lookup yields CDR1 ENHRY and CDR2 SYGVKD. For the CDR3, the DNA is TGTGCCATCAGTGCCGGGGGCTCTGGGGCCAACGTCCTGACTTTC. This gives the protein CAISAGGSGANVLTF.

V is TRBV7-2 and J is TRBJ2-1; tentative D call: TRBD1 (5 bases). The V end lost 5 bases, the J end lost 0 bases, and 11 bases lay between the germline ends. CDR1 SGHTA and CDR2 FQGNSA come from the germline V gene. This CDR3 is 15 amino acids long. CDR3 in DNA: TGTGCCAGCAGCGGACACGCGAGCTCCTACAATGAGCAGTTCTTC. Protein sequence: CASSGHASSYNEQFF.

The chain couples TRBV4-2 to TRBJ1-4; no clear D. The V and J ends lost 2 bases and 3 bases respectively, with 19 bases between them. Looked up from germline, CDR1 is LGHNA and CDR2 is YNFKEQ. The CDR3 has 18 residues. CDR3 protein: CASSQTLLGLAANEKLFF. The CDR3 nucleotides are TGTGCCAGCAGCCAAACTTTACTCGGTCTGGCGGCTAATGAAAAACTGTTTTTT.

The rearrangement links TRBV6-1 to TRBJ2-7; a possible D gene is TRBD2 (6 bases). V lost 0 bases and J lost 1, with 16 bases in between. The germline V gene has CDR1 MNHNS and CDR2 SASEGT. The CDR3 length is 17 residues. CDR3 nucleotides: TGTGCCAGCAGTGAAGCGAGAAATCGGGGGAGTTCCTACGAGCAGTACTTC. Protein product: CASSEARNRGSSYEQYF.

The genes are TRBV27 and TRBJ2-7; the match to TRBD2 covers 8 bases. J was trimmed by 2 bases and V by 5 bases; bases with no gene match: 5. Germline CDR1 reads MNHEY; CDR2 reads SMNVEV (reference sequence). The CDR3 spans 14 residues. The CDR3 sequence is CASSPSAGAYEQYF. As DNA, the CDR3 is TGTGCCAGCAGTCCCTCAGCGGGAGCCTACGAGCAGTACTTC.

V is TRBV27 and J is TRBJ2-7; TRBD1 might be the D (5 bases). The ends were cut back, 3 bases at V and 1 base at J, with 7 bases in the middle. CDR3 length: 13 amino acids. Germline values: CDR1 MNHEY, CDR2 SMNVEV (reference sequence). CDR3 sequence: CASSFGQSYEQYF. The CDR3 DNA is TGTGCCAGCAGTTTCGGACAATCCTACGAGCAGTACTTC.

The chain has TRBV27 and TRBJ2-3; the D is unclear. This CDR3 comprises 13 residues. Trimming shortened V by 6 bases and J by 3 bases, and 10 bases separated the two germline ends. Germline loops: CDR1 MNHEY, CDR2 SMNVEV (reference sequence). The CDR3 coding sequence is TGTGCCAGCAGCGCAGGCAGTACAGATACGCAGTATTTT. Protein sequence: CASSAGSTDTQYF.

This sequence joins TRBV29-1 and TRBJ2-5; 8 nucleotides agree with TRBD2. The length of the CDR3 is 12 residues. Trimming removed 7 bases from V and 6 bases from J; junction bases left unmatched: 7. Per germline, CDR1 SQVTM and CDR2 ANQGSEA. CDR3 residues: CSAGGARQTQYF. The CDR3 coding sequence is TGCAGCGCCGGGGGGGCCCGGCAGACCCAGTACTTC.

This CDR3 is CASSFAGRWGYGYTF. The CDR3 region has the DNA TGTGCCAGCAGTTTTGCGGGTCGATGGGGATATGGCTACACCTTC. The chain joins TRBV28 to TRBJ1-2, with no clear D. V was shortened by 3 bases and J by 5 bases, with 16 bases between the two germline ends. CDR1 is MDHEN, CDR2 SYDVKM, per germline. The CDR3 spans 15 residues.